This T cell receptor (beta chain) was identified during a study of cytomegalovirus exposure and HLA in healthy donors. CDR3 length equals 16 residues. The J segment lost 1 base and the V segment lost 4 bases, leaving 2 bases of the junction unmatched. Germline V lookup: CDR1 SGHRS, CDR2 YFSETQ. Study-level findings and limits: An analysis done earlier found most TCR beta V segments productive about 90% or about 30% of the time.

Both 60 Vbeta primers and 13 Jbeta primers went into the PCR. TCRdb's table, derived via immunoSEQ multiplex PCR, lists solely in-frame clones and lacks some. This table holds 100,000 to 150,000 clones, approximately 80% found once. Notes on this clone: Antigen: not known.

The specimen sequenced was PBMCs. The rearrangement uses TRBV5-1 and TRBJ2-5, with 15 bases fitting TRBD2. The receptor comes from a woman aged 35 to 49 in good health and CMV-seropositive. CDR3 protein: CASSKGLAGGQETQYF. The CDR3 DNA is TGCGCCAGCAGCAAGGGACTAGCGGGGGGCCAAGAGACCCAGTACTTC.